What follows are 16 T cell receptor beta chains derived from one specimen sequenced in a study of T cell repertoires in aging, cancer and after chemotherapy. Amplification of TCR beta used genomic DNA extracted from peripheral blood. A mixed TRB-A/B primer pool amplified rearranged TRB by multiplex touch-down PCR. In TCRdb, the multiplex PCR reads were re-called with MiXCR into one record per CDR3 protein. Among 7,500 to 10,000 distinct CDR3 sequences listed, around 24% were seen once. Specimen: blood. These TCRs come from a human donor in good health.

This clonotype showed up just a few times. V and J are TRBV6-6 and TRBJ1-4, with no clear D. The germline gives CDR1 MNHNY, CDR2 SVGAGI (reference sequence). CDR3 length: 12 amino acids. V lost 6 bases and J 6 bases, leaving 8 bases between the germline ends. CDR3 bases: TGTGCCAGCAGCCCGGGTGATGAAAAACTGTTTTTT. Protein sequence: CASSPGDEKLFF.

This clonotype ranks as medium-sized. The chain is built from TRBV27 and TRBJ2-7, with TRBD2 matching 9 bases. Germline V lookup: CDR1 MNHEY, CDR2 SMNVEV (reference sequence). The CDR3 contains 12 residues. V dropped 10 bases and J dropped 3; count of bases not matched to a gene: 4. This CDR3 reads CATGLASYEQYF. In nucleotides, the CDR3 is TGTGCCACCGGACTAGCGAGCTACGAGCAGTACTTC.

By proportion, this clonotype is medium-sized (0.01 to 0.1%). V gene TRBV29-1 combines with J gene TRBJ2-7; 10 bases align to TRBD2. This CDR3 region has 15 residues. CDR1 and CDR2 from the germline V gene are SQVTM and ANQGSEA. V lost 4 bases and J lost 4; bases outside the gene matches: 10. This CDR3 is CSVGEVAGGPYEQYF. The CDR3 DNA reads TGCAGCGTTGGGGAGGTAGCGGGAGGTCCGTACGAGCAGTACTTC.

In its sample, this clonotype was seen a few times. The CDR3 is CASSSRLAGAYEQYF. CDR3 in DNA: TGTGCCAGCAGCTCCCGACTAGCGGGAGCTTACGAGCAGTACTTC. The chain carries TRBV7-9 and TRBJ2-7; TRBD2 matches 12 bases. CDR1 is SEHNR and CDR2 is FQNEAQ in the germline V gene (reference sequence). V shed 4 bases and J 4 bases; nucleotides not matched to a gene: 5. The CDR3 runs to 15 residues.

By sample share, this clonotype is medium-sized. The genes are TRBV6-6 and TRBJ1-2; 10 bases agree with TRBD1. Germline V CDR1 and CDR2: MNHNY, SVGAGI (reference sequence). This CDR3 spans 17 amino acids. Trimming took 2 bases from V and 6 from J; bases not matched to a gene: 12. This CDR3 is CASSYRPARTGGDGYTF. The CDR3 nucleotides read TGTGCCAGCAGTTACCGTCCTGCTCGGACAGGGGGTGATGGCTACACCTTC.

This clonotype is medium-sized (0.01 to 0.1%) within its sample. The genes are TRBV19 and TRBJ1-2, with D maybe TRBD1 (6 bases). The V end lost 5 bases, the J end lost 0 bases, and 31 bases lay between the germline ends. CDR1 and CDR2 (germline): LNHDA, SQIVND (reference sequence). The CDR3 has 21 amino acids. DNA of the CDR3: TGTGCCAGTAGTCTAAACCCAATCCCCATTGACAGGACAGCAGCTAACTATGGCTACACCTTC. This encodes CASSLNPIPIDRTAANYGYTF.

By share, this clonotype counts as medium-sized. V usage is TRBV20-1 and J usage is TRBJ1-4, with a possible D match to TRBD1 (5 bases). The CDR3 is 14 residues long. Germline values: CDR1 DFQATT, CDR2 SNEGSKA (reference sequence). With 8 bases removed from V and 5 bases from J, the gap between germline ends came to 18 bases. CDR3 region: CSTSGRFQNEKLFF. CDR3 bases: TGCAGTACCTCGGGGCGATTTCAAAATGAAAAACTGTTTTTT.

By share of the sample, this clonotype is medium-sized. V usage is TRBV6-5 and J usage is TRBJ1-1; no firm D call. Trimming took off 0 bases at V and 3 bases at J, with 14 bases between the two ends. The CDR3 consists of 16 residues. Germline CDR1 is MNHEY and CDR2 is SVGAGI. CDR3 sequence reads: CASSYSIGVSYTEAFF. CDR3 DNA: TGTGCCAGCAGTTACTCGATCGGCGTAAGCTACACTGAAGCTTTCTTT.

By sample share, this clonotype is medium-sized. V is TRBV30 and J is TRBJ2-7; 11 bases align to TRBD1. CDR1 is GTSNPN, CDR2 SVGIG, per germline (reference sequence). Trimming took 0 bases from V and 4 from J; bases not matched to a gene: 5. This CDR3 region has 15 residues. The CDR3 loop is CAWSVWGQGDYEQYF. The CDR3 nucleotides are TGTGCCTGGAGTGTATGGGGACAGGGGGATTACGAGCAGTACTTC.

This clonotype was observed a few times. V is TRBV11-2 and J is TRBJ2-1; TRBD2 agrees at 11 bases. J lost 5 bases, V lost 1 base, and 1 base had no gene match. This CDR3 has 15 residues. Germline CDR1 reads SGHAT; CDR2 reads FQNNGV. CDR3: CASSLGGLADNEQFF. The CDR3, as DNA: TGTGCCAGCAGCTTAGGGGGACTAGCGGACAATGAGCAGTTCTTC.

This clonotype qualifies as medium-sized. The chain carries TRBV30 and TRBJ1-1, with D hard to call. Germline CDR1 and CDR2: GTSNPN and SVGIG (reference sequence). The CDR3 is 15 residues long. The V end was cut by 1 base, the J end by 0 bases, with 12 bases between. As DNA, the CDR3 is TGTGCCTGGAGTGGAGGTGAGCTCATGAACACTGAAGCTTTCTTT. It codes for CAWSGGELMNTEAFF. The full variable domain, rest sourced from reference TRBV30 and TRBJ1-1, is SQTIHQWPATLVQPVGSPLSLECTVEGTSNPNLYWYRQAAGRGLQLLFYSVGIGQISSEVPQNLSASRPQDRQFILSSKKLLLSDSGFYLCAWSGGELMNTEAFFGQGTRLTVV.

V is TRBV18 and J is TRBJ2-5; perhaps TRBD2 as D (6 bases). Germline loops: CDR1 KGHSH, CDR2 LQKENI. V gave up 6 bases and J gave up 2 bases, with 10 bases separating them. The CDR3 loop spans 13 amino acids. This CDR3 reads CASSQGLQETQYF. CDR3 coding DNA: TGTGCCAGCTCCCAGGGACTGCAAGAGACCCAGTACTTC.

This clonotype is termed medium-sized (0.01 to 0.1%). The chain couples TRBV19 to TRBJ2-3; 10 nucleotides match TRBD1. The CDR3 is made up of 14 amino acids. V trimming: 6 bases; J trimming: 4 bases; junction bases outside the gene matches: 4. The germline V gene has CDR1 LNHDA and CDR2 SQIVND (reference sequence). The CDR3 spells CASRTGGMADTQYF. In DNA, the CDR3 is TGTGCCAGTAGGACAGGGGGCATGGCAGATACGCAGTATTTT.

The rearrangement uses TRBV20-1 and TRBJ2-5; 11 bases are shared with TRBD2. Germline loops: CDR1 DFQATT, CDR2 SNEGSKA (reference sequence). The length of the CDR3 is 15 residues. J was trimmed by 5 bases and V by 4 bases; bases with no gene match: 9. The CDR3 here is CSANRLAGPQETQYF. CDR3 nucleotides: TGCAGTGCTAATCGACTAGCGGGGCCCCAGGAGACCCAGTACTTC.

This clonotype was seen only once. V gene TRBV10-3 combines with J gene TRBJ1-2, with 10 bases lining up with TRBD1. Unmatched junction bases numbered 5, after V lost 6 bases and J lost 1 base. Germline V CDR1 and CDR2: ENHRY, SYGVKD. CDR3 length: 15 amino acids. The DNA of the CDR3 is TGTGCCATCAGGATGGACAGGGGGTTTAACTATGGCTACACCTTC. Protein: CAIRMDRGFNYGYTF.

This chain joins TRBV10-3 and TRBJ2-3; TRBD2 matches at 11 bases. From germline, CDR1 is ENHRY and CDR2 SYGVKD. The CDR3 contains 17 residues. V trimming: 7 bases; J trimming: 5 bases; junction bases outside the gene matches: 14. CDR3 residues: CAINLLAGGPIRDTQYF. Here the CDR3 DNA reads TGTGCCATCAATCTATTAGCGGGAGGGCCGATAAGAGATACGCAGTATTTT.